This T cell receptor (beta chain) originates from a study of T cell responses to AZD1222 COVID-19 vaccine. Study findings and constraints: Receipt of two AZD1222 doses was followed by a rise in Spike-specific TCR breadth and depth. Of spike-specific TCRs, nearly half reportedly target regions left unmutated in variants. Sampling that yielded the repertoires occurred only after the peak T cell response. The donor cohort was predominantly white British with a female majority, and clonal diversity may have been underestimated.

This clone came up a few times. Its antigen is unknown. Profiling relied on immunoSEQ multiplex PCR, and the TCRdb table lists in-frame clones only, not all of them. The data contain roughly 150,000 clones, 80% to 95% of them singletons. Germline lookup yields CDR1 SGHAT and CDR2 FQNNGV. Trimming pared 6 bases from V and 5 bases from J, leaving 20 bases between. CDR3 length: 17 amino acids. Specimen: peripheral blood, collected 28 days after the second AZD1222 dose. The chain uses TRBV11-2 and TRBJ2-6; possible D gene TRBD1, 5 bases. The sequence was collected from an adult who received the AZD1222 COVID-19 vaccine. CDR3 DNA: TGTGCCAGCAGTCAGACCGACAGCCTCGTCCGGGCCAACGTCCTGACTTTC. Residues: CASSQTDSLVRANVLTF.